The TCR beta chain described here comes from a study of T cell clonality in common variable immunodeficiency (dated by TCRdb to 2013 to 2016). For sequencing input, CVID and control samples contributed equivalent amounts of genomic DNA. For every sample, a 60 bp segment covering the rearranged TCRbeta CDR3 region was amplified and then sequenced. The immunoSEQ assay, a bias-corrected multiplex PCR combined with high-throughput sequencing, was used to amplify TCRbeta. On the authors' methods: Every unique nucleotide sequence counted as a clone and was annotated with V, D and J genes, copy number and frequency. Sequences were labeled productive if in frame, and non-productive if out of frame or containing stop codons. As previously described, Shannon's entropy was used to calculate clonality. The predicted amino acid sequences of productive clones were used to derive the mean CDR3 Kyte-Doolittle hydropathy. Hierarchical clustering of scaled V gene usage was performed with the R hclust function using Manhattan distance and complete linkage. To assess clone sharing by CDR3 amino acid sequence, 12 repertoires per group were resampled over 100 rounds. The repertoires were searched for around 72 published EBV-specific and fewer than 250 published CMV-specific TCRbeta sequences. Two CVID samples yielding fewer than 10,000 sequences were excluded from analysis, leaving approximately 46 CVID repertoires. TCRdb took this table from immuneACCESS and kept in-frame rearrangements with V and J called. Such tables lack part of the clones; where checked against another copy, unresolved V genes explain under half of the gap, and the rest is unexplained. For V, J and clone size, that table is used; D and trimming come from the DNA. The table records under 40,000 clones for this sample, and not one of them appears only once. 0.8% to 1% of the sample belongs to the ten largest clones.

Most of the CVID patients and most of the healthy controls were of Caucasian heritage. Heparinized peripheral whole blood samples of roughly 5 to 9 ml were obtained from each donor. Genomic DNA from adults with common variable immune deficiency (CVID) and from healthy adult controls was used for sequencing of TCRbeta CDR3 repertoires. The control group comprised about 22 healthy adult volunteers, about twelve female and around ten male, aged 23 to 66 years with a mean age of 34. Diluted blood was density-centrifuged over Hypaque 1077 or Ficoll-Paque to isolate peripheral blood mononuclear cells. Genomic DNA was obtained from unsorted mononuclear cells through either Qiagen column purification or a centrifugation-based method. Findings and caveats that apply to the study as a whole: The authors noted that sequencing repertoires of T cell subpopulations would be needed to clarify what caused the increased clonality in CVID. CVID TCRbeta sequences were reported to have fewer deletions and N-nucleotide insertions and to lack highly modified clones with 13 or more V deletions. Fewer TCRbeta clones were shared among CVID subjects than among healthy controls (p < 0.0001). Even though DNA input was equal, the average per sample came to about 74,000 unique sequences for controls compared with 30,000 to 40,000 for CVID samples. Compared with healthy controls, CVID subjects showed increased TCRbeta clonality (t-test p = 0.018), a feature most characteristic of about a third of subjects. Correlations of repertoire features with clinical complications were constrained by heterogeneity among patients within the CVID cohort.

This clone was seen ten or more times. The antigen it recognizes is unknown. With the read ending 3 residues before the CDR3 end, the germline J gene is used to fill in that end. The CDR3 contains 15 residues, cysteine and phenylalanine counted. Part of the CDR3 DNA is given, 36 bases translated from base 1. V is pared back by 4 bases and J by 4 bases, with 14 bases lying between the germline termini. The germline V gene encodes CDR1 PRHDT and CDR2 FYEKMQ (reference sequence). The sample comprised peripheral blood mononuclear cells. This clonotype was obtained from a person aged 18 to 75 in good health. This chain is built from TRBV13 and TRBJ2-1, and perhaps TRBD1 as D gene, on 5 matching bases. CDR3 protein: CASSSQRGTYNEQFF. The CDR3 DNA, read in part, is TGTGCCAGCAGCTCCCAAAGGGGAACTTACAATGAG.